This note documents a single T cell receptor beta chain sequence. Germline lookup yields CDR1 LGHDT and CDR2 YNNKEL (reference sequence). Trimming shortened V by 0 bases and J by 6 bases, and 3 bases separated the two germline ends. This CDR3 is 12 amino acids long. This record comes from a study of naive and memory T cell subsets. TCR cDNA received a 3' ligated oligonucleotide that carried a UMI. RNA was extracted from under 3 ml of whole blood of healthy adults. Four PCR rounds used nested alpha and beta constant region primers plus the SP2 primer. TCRdb itself ran the 5' RACE reads through MiXCR, one entry per CDR3 protein. The sample records roughly 60,000 distinct CDR3 sequences, approximately 6.6% being singletons.

This chain joins TRBV3-1 and TRBJ2-1, with D unresolved. The receptor was derived from a male donor in good health. CDR3 in amino acids: CASSQESNEQFF. In DNA form, the CDR3 reads TGTGCCAGCAGCCAAGAATCCAATGAGCAGTTCTTC.